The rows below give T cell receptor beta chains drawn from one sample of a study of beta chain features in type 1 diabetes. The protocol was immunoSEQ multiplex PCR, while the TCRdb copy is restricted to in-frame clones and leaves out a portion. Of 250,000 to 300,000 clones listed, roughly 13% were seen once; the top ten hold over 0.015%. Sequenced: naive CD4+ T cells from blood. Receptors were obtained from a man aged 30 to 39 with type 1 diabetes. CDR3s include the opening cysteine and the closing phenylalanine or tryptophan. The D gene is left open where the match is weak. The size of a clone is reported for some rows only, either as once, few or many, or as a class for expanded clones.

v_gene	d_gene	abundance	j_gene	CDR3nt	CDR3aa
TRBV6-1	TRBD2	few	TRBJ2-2	TGTGCCAGCAGGGAATCCGGGAGGATCGGGGAGCTGTTTTTT	CASRESGRIGELFF
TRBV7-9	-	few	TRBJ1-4	TGTGCCAGCAGCTGGGGGGACGGTGAAAAACTGTTTTTT	CASSWGDGEKLFF
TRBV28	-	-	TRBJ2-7	TGTGCCAGCAGGGGACCACAGGGTCAAGTTGCCTACGAGCAGTACTTC	CASRGPQGQVAYEQYF
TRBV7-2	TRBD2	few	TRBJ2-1	TGTGCCAGCAGCTCTAGCGGGAGGGATGAGCAGTTCTTC	CASSSSGRDEQFF
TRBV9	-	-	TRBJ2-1	TGTGCCAGCAGCGTAGACGGGCTTTTGGACGGGAGAGCGCGGTTCTTC	CASSVDGLLDGRARFF
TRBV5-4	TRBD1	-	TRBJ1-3	TGTGCCAGCAGCTTCACCACAGGGGTCGGAAACACCATATATTTT	CASSFTTGVGNTIYF
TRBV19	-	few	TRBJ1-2	TGTGCCAGTAGGATTGACAGTAACTATGGCTACACCTTC	CASRIDSNYGYTF
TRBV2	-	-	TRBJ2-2	TGTGCCAGCAGCCCGGGGGGCGCGAACACCGGGGAGCTGTTTTTT	CASSPGGANTGELFF
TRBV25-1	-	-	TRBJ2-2	TGTGCCAGCGGAGAAAACACCGGGGAGCTGTTTTTT	CASGENTGELFF
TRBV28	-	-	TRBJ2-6	TGTGCCAGCAGCCCATCTGGGGCCAACGTCCTGACTTTC	CASSPSGANVLTF
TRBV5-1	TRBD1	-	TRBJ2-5	TGCGCCAGCAGACCTACAGGGGCGGTTTCTGGAGAGACCCAGTACTTC	CASRPTGAVSGETQYF
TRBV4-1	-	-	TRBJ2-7	TGCGCCAGCAGCCAAGACCACCGCTCGAGCTCCTACGAGCAGTACTTC	CASSQDHRSSSYEQYF
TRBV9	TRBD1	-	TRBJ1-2	TGTGCCAGCAGCGTAGGGGACAGTTCAAATGGCTACACCTTC	CASSVGDSSNGYTF
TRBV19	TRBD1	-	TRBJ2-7	TGTGCCAGTAGTATCTCGGGACAGGGGCGCGACGAGCAGTACTTC	CASSISGQGRDEQYF
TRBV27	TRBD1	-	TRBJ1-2	TGTGCCAGCACCACACGGACAGGGTTAAGTGGCTACACCTTC	CASTTRTGLSGYTF
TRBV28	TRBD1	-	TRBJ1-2	TGTGCCAGTGGGGGACAGCTCAACTTCTATGGCTACACCTTC	CASGGQLNFYGYTF
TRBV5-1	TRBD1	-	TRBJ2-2	TGCGCCAGCAGCCGGTCGGGACAGGGGAACACCGGGGAGCTGTTTTTT	CASSRSGQGNTGELFF
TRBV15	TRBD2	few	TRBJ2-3	TGTGCCACCAGCAGGGGACTAGCGGGAGTTGTAGATACGCAGTATTTT	CATSRGLAGVVDTQYF
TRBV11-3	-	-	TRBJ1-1	TGTGCCAGCAGCGCGCCCCAGGGTAACACTGAAGCTTTCTTT	CASSAPQGNTEAFF
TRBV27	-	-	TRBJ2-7	TGTGCCAGCACCAGGGGGGATTCCTACGAGCAGTACTTC	CASTRGDSYEQYF
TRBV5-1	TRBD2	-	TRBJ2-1	TGCGCCAGCAGCGTGAGTAGCGGGAGGAATGAGCAGTTCTTC	CASSVSSGRNEQFF
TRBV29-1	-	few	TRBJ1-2	TGCAGCGCTGGACAGAAGTCCTATGGCTACACCTTC	CSAGQKSYGYTF
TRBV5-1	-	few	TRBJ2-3	TGCGCCAGCAGCTTGGAGAGAGATACGCAGTATTTT	CASSLERDTQYF
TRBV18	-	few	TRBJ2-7	TGTGCCAGCTCACCACCCGGGACTTCACCAACCTACGAGCAGTACTTC	CASSPPGTSPTYEQYF
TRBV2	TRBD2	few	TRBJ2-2	TGTGCCAGCAGTGCTAGCGGGTTGACCGGGGAGCTGTTTTTT	CASSASGLTGELFF
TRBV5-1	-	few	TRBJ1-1	TGCGCCAGCAGCTCTCAGGGGTGGGACACTGAAGCTTTCTTT	CASSSQGWDTEAFF
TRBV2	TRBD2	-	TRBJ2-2	TGTGCCAGCAGTTGGACTAGCCCCTCCACCGGGGAGCTGTTTTTT	CASSWTSPSTGELFF
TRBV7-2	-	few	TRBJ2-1	TGTGCCAGCAGCCTGAGGGTGGACAATGAGCAGTTCTTC	CASSLRVDNEQFF
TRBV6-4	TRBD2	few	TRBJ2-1	TGTGCCAGCAGTGTTAGCCCAGCGGGAAATGAGCAGTTCTTC	CASSVSPAGNEQFF
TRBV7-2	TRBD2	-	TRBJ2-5	TGTGCCAGCAGCTTATGGGGGGGAGAGACCCAGTACTTC	CASSLWGGETQYF
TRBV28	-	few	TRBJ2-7	TGTGCCACCCAGGGGAATGGTTACGAGCAGTACTTC	CATQGNGYEQYF
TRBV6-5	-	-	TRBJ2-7	TGTGCCAGCAGTTATGTAGGGGGCTACGAGCAGTACTTC	CASSYVGGYEQYF
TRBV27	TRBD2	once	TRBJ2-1	TGTGCCAGCAGTTTATCGTTAGCCAGCGGGAGGGCCAATGAGCAGTTCTTC	CASSLSLASGRANEQFF
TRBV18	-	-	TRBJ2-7	TGTGCCAGCTTGGAGGGTTGGGGCTACGAGCAGTACTTC	CASLEGWGYEQYF
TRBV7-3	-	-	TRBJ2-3	TGTGCCAGCAGCTTAACTAGCGGCACAGATACGCAGTATTTT	CASSLTSGTDTQYF
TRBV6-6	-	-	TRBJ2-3	TGTGCCAGCAGCCCCCGAGTCGTAGATACGCAGTATTTT	CASSPRVVDTQYF
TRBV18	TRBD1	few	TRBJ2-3	TGTGCCAGCTCGCGGAACAGGGGACCGGCAGATACGCAGTATTTT	CASSRNRGPADTQYF
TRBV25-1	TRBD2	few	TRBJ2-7	TGTGCCAGCAGTGAACAACTAGCGGGAAGGGATGAGCAGTACTTC	CASSEQLAGRDEQYF